A single sample gave rise to the 29 T cell receptor beta chains below, sequenced in a study of T-cell memory formation after mild COVID-19. From the 5' RACE reads, TCRdb called clonotypes with MiXCR, one entry per CDR3 protein. The sample has some 490,000 distinct CDR3 sequences, about 20% seen once; the top ten hold 12%. Specimen: PBMCs or a T cell subset sorted from them (not recorded which). The receptors here all came from an adult woman who had mild COVID-19 (a few samples of this study predate the infection). Cell type and time point are not known.

J is TRBJ1-6 and V is TRBV4-1; D is unresolved. Per germline, CDR1 MGHRA and CDR2 YSYEKL. V was trimmed by 1 base and J by 8 bases, leaving 9 bases between them. CDR3 length: 14 amino acids. The CDR3 is CASSQGPGDSPLHF. As DNA, the CDR3 is TGCGCCAGCAGCCAAGGGCCAGGAGATTCACCCCTCCACTTT.

The chain recombines TRBV25-1 with TRBJ1-2, with TRBD1 identical over 12 bases. The V and J ends lost 4 bases and 7 bases, in that order; junction bases with no gene match: 7. CDR3 length: 15 residues. CDR1 and CDR2 (germline): MGHDK, SYGVNS. The DNA of the CDR3 is TGTGCCAGCAGTGGCTTGGGGACAGGGGGCCTTGGCTACACCTTC. Amino acids: CASSGLGTGGLGYTF.

This chain links TRBV28 with TRBJ2-1; TRBD2 matches 10 bases. Germline V gene sequence: CDR1 MDHEN, CDR2 SYDVKM. Unmatched junction bases numbered 3, after V lost 2 bases and J lost 5 bases. The CDR3 has 15 residues. This CDR3 is CASSLGTSADNEQFF. CDR3 DNA: TGTGCCAGCAGTTTAGGGACTAGCGCTGACAATGAGCAGTTCTTC.

In the case of this clonotype: The junction differs from germline at one of its ends, possibly a read error. This rearrangement joins TRBV12-3 or TRBV12-4 to TRBJ2-5, with a tentative D call TRBD2 (8 bases). This CDR3 has 13 amino acids. The CDR3 loop is CASSFHRGLSGDF. The CDR3 region has the DNA TGTGCCAGCAGTTTCCACAGGGGTCTTAGCGGGGACTTC.

The table lists this clonotype with a few counts. The chain employs TRBV11-1 and TRBJ2-7, with 9 nucleotides matching TRBD1. CDR3 length: 14 amino acids. The V gene's germline CDR1 is SGHAT and CDR2 FQDESV (reference sequence). The V and J ends lost 4 bases and 3 bases, in that order; junction bases with no gene match: 4. The CDR3 loop reads CASSWGQGVYEQYF. The CDR3 DNA follows: TGTGCCAGCAGCTGGGGACAGGGAGTCTACGAGCAGTACTTC.

The chain uses TRBV5-1 and TRBJ2-5; the D gene is possibly TRBD2 (7 bases). V lost 1 base and J 4 bases, leaving 11 bases between the germline ends. The CDR3 consists of 14 residues. CDR1 is SGHRS, CDR2 YFSETQ, per germline. The CDR3 is CASSLTGGLETQYF. Written as DNA, the CDR3 is TGCGCCAGCAGCTTGACGGGGGGCCTAGAGACCCAGTACTTC.

The chain uses TRBV27 and TRBJ2-6, with D unclear. Germline CDR1 MNHEY, CDR2 SMNVEV (reference sequence). This CDR3 spans 14 amino acids. The germline V and J ends were trimmed by 2 bases and 1 base, with 3 bases remaining between them. The CDR3 DNA reads TGTGCCAGCAGTTTACGGTCTGGGGCCAACGTCCTGACTTTC. It codes for CASSLRSGANVLTF.

This clonotype was detected many times. The V call is TRBV18, the J call TRBJ2-1; D not certain. The CDR3 spans 16 residues. Germline V gene data show CDR1 as KGHSH and CDR2 as LQKENI. V was pared by 3 bases and J by 1 base, with 13 bases between. The CDR3 here is CASSPFTDFSYNEQFF. Here the CDR3 DNA reads TGTGCCAGCTCACCGTTTACAGATTTTTCCTACAATGAGCAGTTCTTC.

The chain is built from TRBV30 and TRBJ2-1; a weak D match, TRBD2 (6 bases). Germline V gene lookup returns CDR1 GTSNPN and CDR2 SVGIG (reference sequence). V lost 3 bases to trimming and J lost 10 bases, with 10 bases between them. The CDR3 spans 11 residues. CDR3 bases: TGTGCCTGGAGCTTTCGGGGGGAGCAGTTCTTC. Translation gives CAWSFRGEQFF.

This clonotype has only a few counts. The rearrangement joins TRBV20-1 to TRBJ2-5; TRBD1 matches at 7 bases. This CDR3 comprises 14 residues. CDR1 is DFQATT and CDR2 is SNEGSKA in the germline V gene (reference sequence). V shed 6 bases, J shed 0 bases, and the junction held 7 bases outside the gene matches. The CDR3 nucleotides read TGCAGTGCGGAGGATAGGGGGCACCAAGAGACCCAGTACTTC. Protein product: CSAEDRGHQETQYF.

This sequence joins TRBV9 and TRBJ1-1; 8 nucleotides match TRBD1. Per germline, CDR1 SGDLS and CDR2 YYNGEE. The trim removed 3 bases at V and 3 bases at J, leaving 10 bases unmatched. The CDR3 spans 16 residues. The CDR3 DNA is TGTGCCAGCAGCGCGGGGACAGGTTGGGGCCACACTGAAGCTTTCTTT. Protein sequence: CASSAGTGWGHTEAFF.

Only a few counts were recorded for this clonotype. The gene calls are TRBV5-1 and TRBJ1-4; D gene ambiguous. Germline V gene data show CDR1 as SGHRS and CDR2 as YFSETQ. Trimming removed 4 bases from V and 2 bases from J, with 12 bases in between. CDR3 length equals 15 residues. CDR3 bases: TGCGCCAGCAGCCTCCGACTGGGGACTAATGAAAAACTGTTTTTT. It yields the protein CASSLRLGTNEKLFF.

This clonotype has just a few counts. The CDR3 bases are TGTGCCACCAGCAGAGAATGGGTTTCGGGCAATCAGCCCCAGCATTTT. This encodes CATSREWVSGNQPQHF. This chain uses TRBV15 with TRBJ1-5; no clear D gene. The CDR3 contains 16 residues. Per the germline V gene, CDR1 is LNHNV and CDR2 is YYDKDF (reference sequence). V was clipped by 0 bases and J by 2 bases, with 11 bases between them.

This sequence joins TRBV19 and TRBJ1-1; no clear D gene. The germline V gene encodes CDR1 LNHDA and CDR2 SQIVND (reference sequence). The CDR3 sequence is 14 residues long. Trimming stripped 10 bases from V and 1 base from J, with 16 bases between. The CDR3 DNA sequence: TGTGCCACCAGATACGGGTGGGGGAACACTGAAGCTTTCTTT. This sequence encodes CATRYGWGNTEAFF. Combining the CDR3 with reference TRBV19 and TRBJ1-1 gives the whole variable domain DGGITQSPKYLFRKEGQNVTLSCEQNLNHDAMYWYRQDPGQGLRLIYYSQIVNDFQKGDIAEGYSVSREKKESFPLTVTSAQKNPTAFYLCATRYGWGNTEAFFGQGTRLTVV.

The J gene is TRBJ2-7, the V gene TRBV6-1; a weak D match, TRBD1 (6 bases). Trimming pared 5 bases from V and 4 bases from J, leaving 12 bases between. CDR1 MNHNS and CDR2 SASEGT come from the germline V gene. This CDR3 region has 13 residues. This chain's CDR3 is CASSTRQAYEQYF. The CDR3 DNA reads as TGTGCCAGCAGTACCCGACAGGCTTACGAGCAGTACTTC.

This chain connects TRBV7-7 to TRBJ2-7; 12 nucleotides line up with TRBD2. The germline V gene has CDR1 SSHAT and CDR2 FNYEAQ (reference sequence). The CDR3 is 20 residues long. CDR3 sequence (DNA): TGTGCTAGCCGAGATCAGGGGCTAGCGGGAGGGCCTCGGAGCTCCTACGAGCAGTACTTC. Residues: CASRDQGLAGGPRSSYEQYF.

The chain couples TRBV29-1 to TRBJ2-4; D is perhaps TRBD1 (5 bases). The CDR3 runs 15 residues. Germline CDR1 SQVTM, CDR2 ANQGSEA. The germline V and J ends were trimmed by 3 bases and 0 bases, with 12 bases remaining between them. CDR3 sequence: CSVEGPTAAKNIQYF. The CDR3 nucleotides are TGCAGCGTTGAGGGGCCGACCGCAGCCAAAAACATTCAGTACTTC.

This chain uses TRBV18 with TRBJ1-2; D is uncertain. The V and J ends lost 0 bases and 4 bases respectively, with 6 bases between them. Germline lookup yields CDR1 KGHSH and CDR2 LQKENI. The CDR3 is 13 residues long. The CDR3 loop reads CASSPPMRYGYTF. The CDR3, as DNA: TGTGCCAGCTCACCACCCATGCGCTATGGCTACACCTTC.

This clonotype appeared a few times. V gene TRBV7-2 combines with J gene TRBJ2-7; the D is unclear. With 4 bases removed from V and 3 bases from J, the gap between germline ends came to 7 bases. CDR1 is SGHTA, CDR2 FQGNSA, per germline. The CDR3 is 12 amino acids. The CDR3 DNA reads as TGTGCCAGCAGCTACCATAGCTACGAGCAGTACTTC. Translation gives CASSYHSYEQYF. Supplemented by reference TRBV7-2 and TRBJ2-7, the full variable domain reads GAGVSQSPSNKVTEKGKDVELRCDPISGHTALYWYRQSLGQGLEFLIYFQGNSAPDKSGLPSDRFSAERTGGSVSTLTIQRTQQEDSAVYLCASSYHSYEQYFGPGTRLTVT.

J is TRBJ1-2 and V is TRBV9; no clear D gene. CDR1 and CDR2 (germline): SGDLS, YYNGEE. There are 14 residues in the CDR3. Trimming left V 0 bases short and J 8 bases short, with 14 bases between. DNA for the CDR3: TGTGCCAGCAGCGTAGGGGCTGAAGGGAGAGGCTACACCTTC. This gives the protein CASSVGAEGRGYTF.

The chain employs TRBV15 and TRBJ2-3, with D maybe TRBD2 (6 bases). Germline CDR1 is LNHNV and CDR2 is YYDKDF (reference sequence). The CDR3 runs to 13 residues. Trimming cost V 8 bases and J 4 bases, with 13 bases left between them. The CDR3 here is CATAREYPDTQYF. The CDR3 DNA is TGTGCCACCGCCCGGGAGTACCCAGATACGCAGTATTTT.

This sequence joins TRBV3-1 and TRBJ2-2; tentatively, D is TRBD1 (5 bases). CDR3 length: 17 residues. Germline-derived CDR1 and CDR2 are LGHDT and YNNKEL (reference sequence). V gave up 3 bases and J gave up 2 bases, with 16 bases separating them. The CDR3 sequence is CASSHDQVWGNTGELFF. The CDR3 DNA reads as TGTGCCAGCAGCCACGATCAGGTCTGGGGCAACACCGGGGAGCTGTTTTTT.

J is TRBJ2-7 and V is TRBV27; D is unresolved. Looked up from germline, CDR1 is MNHEY and CDR2 is SMNVEV (reference sequence). The CDR3 consists of 13 residues. Trimming cost V 0 bases and J 8 bases, with 11 bases left between them. DNA of the CDR3: TGTGCCAGCAGTTTATCTTACCGTGAGAAGCAGTACTTC. Translation: CASSLSYREKQYF.

V and J are TRBV19 and TRBJ2-1; D possibly uses TRBD1 or TRBD2 (5 bases each). The CDR3 loop spans 14 amino acids. CDR1 is LNHDA, CDR2 SQIVND, per germline (reference sequence). The V gene lost 3 bases and the J gene lost 13 bases, with 19 bases spanning the gap. The CDR3 bases are TGTGCCAGTAGTATGAGGGTCACTAGTGGGGGTCAGTTCTTC. As protein: CASSMRVTSGGQFF.

This clonotype showed up just a few times. The chain employs TRBV12-3 or TRBV12-4 and TRBJ2-2; D is ambiguous. The CDR3 runs to 13 residues. V gave up 6 bases and J gave up 7 bases, with 12 bases separating them. CDR3 region: CASRTEGVGELFF. CDR3 nucleotides: TGTGCCAGCAGAACTGAAGGCGTCGGGGAGCTGTTTTTT.

The gene calls are TRBV5-4 and TRBJ1-4, with 11 positions matching TRBD1. The CDR3 runs 15 residues. V shed 2 bases, J shed 8 bases, and the junction held 5 bases outside the gene matches. Germline V gene data show CDR1 as SGHNT and CDR2 as YYREEE (reference sequence). DNA for the CDR3: TGTGCCAGCAGCTTTGGACAGGGGGCGAGGGAAAAACTGTTTTTT. Amino acids: CASSFGQGAREKLFF.

This clonotype was seen repeatedly, ten times or more. The gene calls are TRBV7-9 and TRBJ2-3; possible D gene TRBD1, 6 bases. Germline CDR1 and CDR2: SEHNR and FQNEAQ (reference sequence). The CDR3 has 15 amino acids. Trimming cost V 3 bases and J 5 bases, with 15 bases left between them. CDR3 in DNA: TGTGCCAGCAGCTTCATACAGGGTGGAGGAGATACGCAGTATTTT. Encoded protein: CASSFIQGGGDTQYF.

This clonotype has a single count. The gene calls are TRBV25-1 and TRBJ1-1; 8 bases line up with TRBD1. The V gene's germline CDR1 is MGHDK and CDR2 SYGVNS. The V segment lost 6 bases and the J segment 4 bases; nucleotides outside the gene matches: 4. The CDR3 loop spans 13 amino acids. The CDR3 coding sequence is TGTGCCAGCAGGGGACAGGTGGCCACTGAAGCTTTCTTT. Translating it yields CASRGQVATEAFF.

The sample holds a few counts of this clonotype. The chain joins TRBV6-5 to TRBJ2-4; 9 nucleotides match TRBD1. With V trimmed by 6 bases and J by 5 bases, 5 bases remained unmatched. The CDR3 consists of 14 residues. Germline V gene data show CDR1 as MNHEY and CDR2 as SVGAGI. The CDR3 DNA reads TGTGCCAGCAGACCGACAGGGGGTGAAAACATTCAGTACTTC. The encoded protein is CASRPTGGENIQYF.